The rows below give T cell receptor beta chains drawn from one sample of a study of T cell clones after liver transplantation. Profiling relied on immunoSEQ multiplex PCR, and the TCRdb table lists in-frame clones only, not all of them. The table lists tens of thousands of clones, about 73% of them singletons. Source: CD4+ T cells from blood, taken at the approximately 15-month timepoint. These receptors all come from a human patient who received a liver transplant. The T cells may partly be graft donor cells. The CDR3 runs from the conserved cysteine through the conserved F or W. The D gene is left open where the match is weak. A row's size may be missing; if present it is once, few, many or a size class.

d_gene: TRBD2
v_gene: TRBV5-1
j_gene: TRBJ2-1
abundance: .
CDR3aa: CASSLSWGGIDEQFF
CDR3nt: TGCGCCAGCAGCTTGTCCTGGGGAGGGATCGATGAGCAGTTCTTC

d_gene: .
v_gene: TRBV2
j_gene: TRBJ1-4
abundance: once
CDR3aa: CASSERSGSNEKLFF
CDR3nt: TGTGCCAGCAGTGAGCGGTCGGGGTCTAATGAAAAACTGTTTTTT

d_gene: TRBD1
v_gene: TRBV19
j_gene: TRBJ1-1
abundance: .
CDR3aa: CASTGQGRGRAFF
CDR3nt: TGTGCCAGTACGGGACAGGGTCGAGGGCGAGCTTTCTTT

d_gene: .
v_gene: TRBV30
j_gene: TRBJ2-7
abundance: .
CDR3aa: CAWSVLYYEQYF
CDR3nt: TGTGCCTGGAGTGTACTCTACTACGAGCAGTACTTC

d_gene: .
v_gene: TRBV6-5
j_gene: TRBJ1-3
abundance: few
CDR3aa: CASGRWTDSGNTIYF
CDR3nt: TGTGCCAGCGGAAGATGGACGGACTCTGGAAACACCATATATTTT

d_gene: TRBD2
v_gene: TRBV7-7
j_gene: TRBJ2-5
abundance: .
CDR3aa: CASSVGSGETQYF
CDR3nt: TGTGCCAGCAGTGTGGGTAGCGGGGAGACCCAGTACTTC

d_gene: .
v_gene: TRBV7-2
j_gene: TRBJ2-7
abundance: .
CDR3aa: CASSPGTSSSYEQYF
CDR3nt: TGTGCCAGCAGCCCCGGGACGTCAAGCTCCTACGAGCAGTACTTC

d_gene: TRBD1
v_gene: TRBV7-9
j_gene: TRBJ1-4
abundance: .
CDR3aa: CASSLRKPGQRVNEKLFF
CDR3nt: TGTGCCAGCAGCTTACGTAAACCGGGACAGCGAGTTAATGAAAAACTGTTTTTT

d_gene: .
v_gene: TRBV2
j_gene: TRBJ1-2
abundance: .
CDR3aa: CASSVLAGEALDYGYTF
CDR3nt: TGTGCCAGCAGTGTTCTAGCAGGGGAAGCATTAGACTATGGCTACACCTTC

d_gene: TRBD1
v_gene: TRBV19
j_gene: TRBJ1-1
abundance: few
CDR3aa: CASSRARDSRLMNTEAFF
CDR3nt: TGTGCCAGTAGCAGGGCCCGGGACAGCCGACTAATGAACACTGAAGCTTTCTTT

d_gene: .
v_gene: TRBV30
j_gene: TRBJ1-5
abundance: .
CDR3aa: CAWSSEEGLDNQPQHF
CDR3nt: TGTGCCTGGAGTAGTGAAGAGGGGCTTGACAATCAGCCCCAGCATTTT

d_gene: .
v_gene: TRBV28
j_gene: TRBJ1-6
abundance: few
CDR3aa: CASSLVNYNSPLHF
CDR3nt: TGTGCCAGCAGTTTAGTCAACTATAATTCACCCCTCCACTTT

d_gene: TRBD2
v_gene: TRBV4-2
j_gene: TRBJ2-5
abundance: .
CDR3aa: CASSRPRSGDKETQYF
CDR3nt: TGTGCCAGCAGCCGACCTCGTAGCGGGGACAAAGAGACCCAGTACTTC

d_gene: TRBD1
v_gene: TRBV19
j_gene: TRBJ2-3
abundance: once
CDR3aa: CASSIRQGGDTQYF
CDR3nt: TGTGCCAGTAGTATACGACAGGGGGGGGATACGCAGTATTTT

d_gene: .
v_gene: TRBV13
j_gene: TRBJ2-5
abundance: .
CDR3aa: CASSFGQKQETQYF
CDR3nt: TGTGCCAGCAGCTTTGGACAGAAACAAGAGACCCAGTACTTC

d_gene: TRBD1
v_gene: TRBV29-1
j_gene: TRBJ1-1
abundance: .
CDR3aa: CSVTPQGAWGTEAFF
CDR3nt: TGCAGCGTCACACCACAGGGGGCGTGGGGCACTGAAGCTTTCTTT

d_gene: .
v_gene: TRBV2
j_gene: TRBJ2-2
abundance: .
CDR3aa: CASSDDLSGAGELFF
CDR3nt: TGTGCCAGCAGTGATGACCTCTCAGGGGCCGGGGAGCTGTTTTTT

d_gene: .
v_gene: TRBV11-2
j_gene: TRBJ2-5
abundance: .
CDR3aa: CASSLDRAPRETQYF
CDR3nt: TGTGCCAGCAGCTTAGATCGGGCCCCTAGGGAGACCCAGTACTTC

d_gene: .
v_gene: TRBV5-1
j_gene: TRBJ2-2
abundance: .
CDR3aa: CASSLLERGTGELFF
CDR3nt: TGCGCCAGCAGCTTGCTGGAACGGGGCACCGGGGAGCTGTTTTTT

d_gene: .
v_gene: TRBV27
j_gene: TRBJ2-3
abundance: .
CDR3aa: CAKPGLGDTDTQYF
CDR3nt: TGTGCCAAGCCGGGATTGGGAGACACAGATACGCAGTATTTT

d_gene: .
v_gene: TRBV11-3
j_gene: TRBJ2-1
abundance: .
CDR3aa: CASSLDSGTYNEQFF
CDR3nt: TGTGCCAGCAGCTTAGATAGCGGAACGTACAATGAGCAGTTCTTC

d_gene: .
v_gene: TRBV4-3
j_gene: TRBJ2-2
abundance: .
CDR3aa: CASSQPRSGRKHRGAVF
CDR3nt: TGCGCCAGCAGCCAACCCCGGAGTGGTAGAAAACACCGGGGAGCTGTTTTT

d_gene: .
v_gene: TRBV6-5
j_gene: TRBJ2-5
abundance: .
CDR3aa: CASSDTRTEETQYF
CDR3nt: TGTGCCAGCAGTGACACTCGGACTGAAGAGACCCAGTACTTC

d_gene: .
v_gene: TRBV11-3
j_gene: TRBJ2-1
abundance: .
CDR3aa: CASSWGGTRDEQFF
CDR3nt: TGTGCCAGCAGCTGGGGCGGGACTCGAGATGAGCAGTTCTTC

d_gene: TRBD1
v_gene: TRBV11-2
j_gene: TRBJ2-7
abundance: .
CDR3aa: CASSRETGGSYEQYF
CDR3nt: TGTGCCAGCAGCCGCGAGACAGGGGGATCCTACGAGCAGTACTTC

d_gene: .
v_gene: TRBV5-4
j_gene: TRBJ2-5
abundance: .
CDR3aa: CASSLYVEETQYF
CDR3nt: TGTGCCAGCAGCTTGTATGTTGAAGAGACCCAGTACTTC

d_gene: .
v_gene: TRBV6-5
j_gene: TRBJ2-6
abundance: .
CDR3aa: CASSYVDSGANVLTF
CDR3nt: TGTGCCAGCAGTTATGTGGACTCTGGGGCCAACGTCCTGACTTTC

d_gene: .
v_gene: TRBV11-3
j_gene: TRBJ2-1
abundance: .
CDR3aa: CASSLDQSGSYSYNEQFF
CDR3nt: TGTGCCAGCAGCTTAGATCAGAGCGGGTCGTACTCCTACAATGAGCAGTTCTTC

d_gene: .
v_gene: TRBV5-4
j_gene: TRBJ2-3
abundance: once
CDR3aa: CASSLTSTDTQYF
CDR3nt: TGTGCCAGCAGCTTGACTAGCACAGATACGCAGTATTTT

d_gene: .
v_gene: TRBV7-9
j_gene: TRBJ1-5
abundance: .
CDR3aa: CAKPHHLGNQPQHF
CDR3nt: TGTGCCAAGCCCCATCATTTGGGCAATCAGCCCCAGCATTTT

d_gene: .
v_gene: TRBV18
j_gene: TRBJ1-2
abundance: .
CDR3aa: CASSPDTIYGYTF
CDR3nt: TGTGCCAGCTCACCAGACACGATCTATGGCTACACCTTC

d_gene: TRBD1
v_gene: TRBV7-9
j_gene: TRBJ1-2
abundance: .
CDR3aa: CASSLVGQGNYGYTF
CDR3nt: TGTGCCAGCAGCTTAGTCGGACAGGGTAACTATGGCTACACCTTC

d_gene: TRBD1
v_gene: TRBV23-1
j_gene: TRBJ1-3
abundance: .
CDR3aa: CASSHNRGGSGNTIYF
CDR3nt: TGCGCCAGCAGTCATAACAGGGGTGGCTCTGGAAACACCATATATTTT

d_gene: .
v_gene: TRBV6-5
j_gene: TRBJ2-2
abundance: .
CDR3aa: CASSILRQDAGELFF
CDR3nt: TGTGCCAGCAGCATACTCCGACAAGACGCCGGGGAGCTGTTTTTT

d_gene: .
v_gene: TRBV5-1
j_gene: TRBJ2-3
abundance: .
CDR3aa: CASSLLFADTQYF
CDR3nt: TGCGCCAGCAGCTTGTTGTTCGCAGATACGCAGTATTTT

d_gene: TRBD2
v_gene: TRBV9
j_gene: TRBJ2-5
abundance: once
CDR3aa: CASSTGLAGVGETQYF
CDR3nt: TGTGCCAGCAGCACGGGACTAGCGGGGGTAGGAGAGACCCAGTACTTC

d_gene: .
v_gene: TRBV4-3
j_gene: TRBJ1-1
abundance: .
CDR3aa: CASSQDRDTEAFF
CDR3nt: TGCGCCAGCAGCCAAGACAGGGACACTGAAGCTTTCTTT

d_gene: TRBD2
v_gene: TRBV15
j_gene: TRBJ2-4
abundance: .
CDR3aa: CATSRAREGVKNIQYF
CDR3nt: TGTGCCACCAGTAGGGCCCGGGAGGGGGTCAAAAACATTCAGTACTTC

d_gene: .
v_gene: TRBV6-6
j_gene: TRBJ2-2
abundance: .
CDR3aa: CASTDGGQNTGELFF
CDR3nt: TGTGCCAGCACTGATGGGGGACAGAACACCGGGGAGCTGTTTTTT

d_gene: .
v_gene: TRBV5-8
j_gene: TRBJ1-4
abundance: .
CDR3aa: CASSPGTNQGEKLFF
CDR3nt: TGTGCCAGCAGCCCCGGGACAAATCAAGGAGAAAAACTGTTTTTT

d_gene: .
v_gene: TRBV7-2
j_gene: TRBJ1-2
abundance: .
CDR3aa: CASSLTDSVPNYGYTF
CDR3nt: TGTGCCAGCAGCCTAACAGACAGTGTACCTAACTATGGCTACACCTTC

d_gene: .
v_gene: TRBV28
j_gene: TRBJ1-2
abundance: .
CDR3aa: CASSSSLQGYTF
CDR3nt: TGTGCCAGCAGTTCTTCACTGCAAGGCTACACCTTC

d_gene: .
v_gene: TRBV19
j_gene: TRBJ2-3
abundance: .
CDR3aa: CASSTGGGDTQYF
CDR3nt: TGTGCCAGTAGTACCGGTGGGGGAGATACGCAGTATTTT

d_gene: .
v_gene: TRBV6-5
j_gene: TRBJ2-3
abundance: .
CDR3aa: CASSYDTDTQYF
CDR3nt: TGTGCCAGCAGTTACGACACAGATACGCAGTATTTT

d_gene: .
v_gene: TRBV6-5
j_gene: TRBJ2-5
abundance: .
CDR3aa: CASSFTDGTQYF
CDR3nt: TGTGCCAGCAGTTTCACCGACGGGACCCAGTACTTC

d_gene: TRBD2
v_gene: TRBV5-1
j_gene: TRBJ2-1
abundance: .
CDR3aa: CASSLEAGGGNEQFF
CDR3nt: TGCGCCAGCAGCTTGGAAGCGGGAGGGGGCAATGAGCAGTTCTTC

d_gene: TRBD1
v_gene: TRBV11-2
j_gene: TRBJ1-5
abundance: .
CDR3aa: CASSLGDRGGNQPQHF
CDR3nt: TGTGCCAGCAGCTTAGGGGACAGGGGTGGCAATCAGCCCCAGCATTTT

d_gene: TRBD1
v_gene: TRBV28
j_gene: TRBJ2-3
abundance: .
CDR3aa: CASMSSGQGIADTQYF
CDR3nt: TGTGCCAGCATGAGTAGTGGACAGGGGATCGCAGATACGCAGTATTTT

d_gene: .
v_gene: TRBV7-6
j_gene: TRBJ2-3
abundance: .
CDR3aa: CASSLRANTDTQYF
CDR3nt: TGTGCCAGCAGCTTACGGGCCAACACAGATACGCAGTATTTT

d_gene: .
v_gene: TRBV11-2
j_gene: TRBJ2-7
abundance: .
CDR3aa: CASTKNTGPYEQYF
CDR3nt: TGTGCCAGCACCAAAAATACAGGTCCCTACGAGCAGTACTTC

d_gene: .
v_gene: TRBV19
j_gene: TRBJ2-2
abundance: .
CDR3aa: CASSWFANTGELFF
CDR3nt: TGTGCCAGTAGTTGGTTTGCGAACACCGGGGAGCTGTTTTTT

d_gene: .
v_gene: TRBV6-1
j_gene: TRBJ1-5
abundance: .
CDR3aa: CASSEAGHSNQPQHF
CDR3nt: TGTGCCAGCAGTGAAGCGGGACATAGCAATCAGCCCCAGCATTTT

d_gene: .
v_gene: TRBV9
j_gene: TRBJ1-1
abundance: .
CDR3aa: CASSVEGGSSEAFF
CDR3nt: TGTGCCAGCAGCGTCGAGGGGGGTTCCTCTGAAGCTTTCTTT

d_gene: .
v_gene: TRBV9
j_gene: TRBJ1-5
abundance: .
CDR3aa: CASSPDSNQPQHF
CDR3nt: TGTGCCAGCAGCCCAGATAGCAATCAGCCCCAGCATTTT

d_gene: TRBD1
v_gene: TRBV27
j_gene: TRBJ2-3
abundance: few
CDR3aa: CASSSRQGYSTDTQYF
CDR3nt: TGTGCCAGCAGTTCCAGACAGGGCTATAGCACAGATACGCAGTATTTT

d_gene: TRBD1
v_gene: TRBV5-1
j_gene: TRBJ1-6
abundance: .
CDR3aa: CASTMGTGDNSPLHF
CDR3nt: TGCGCCAGCACCATGGGGACAGGAGATAATTCACCCCTCCACTTT

d_gene: .
v_gene: TRBV2
j_gene: TRBJ1-2
abundance: .
CDR3aa: CASSERQGSDGYTF
CDR3nt: TGTGCCAGCAGTGAACGGCAGGGAAGCGATGGCTACACCTTC